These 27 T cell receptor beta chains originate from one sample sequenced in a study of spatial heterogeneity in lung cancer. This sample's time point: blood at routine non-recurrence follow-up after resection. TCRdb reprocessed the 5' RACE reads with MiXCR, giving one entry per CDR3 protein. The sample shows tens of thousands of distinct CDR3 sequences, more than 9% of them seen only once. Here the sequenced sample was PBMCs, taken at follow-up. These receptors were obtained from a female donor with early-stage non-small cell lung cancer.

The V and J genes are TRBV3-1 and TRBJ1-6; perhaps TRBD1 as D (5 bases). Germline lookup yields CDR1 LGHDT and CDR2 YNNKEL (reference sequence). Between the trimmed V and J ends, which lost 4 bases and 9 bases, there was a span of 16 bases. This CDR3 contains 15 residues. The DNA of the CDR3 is TGTGCCAGCAGCCGAACACGGGACCGAAGTTCACCCCTCCACTTT. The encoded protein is CASSRTRDRSSPLHF.

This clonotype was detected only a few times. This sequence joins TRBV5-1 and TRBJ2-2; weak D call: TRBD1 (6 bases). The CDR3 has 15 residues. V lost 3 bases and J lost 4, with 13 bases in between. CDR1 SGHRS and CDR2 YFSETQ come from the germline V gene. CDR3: CASSSGVPSTGELFF. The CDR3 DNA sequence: TGCGCCAGCAGCTCAGGGGTTCCATCCACCGGGGAGCTGTTTTTT.

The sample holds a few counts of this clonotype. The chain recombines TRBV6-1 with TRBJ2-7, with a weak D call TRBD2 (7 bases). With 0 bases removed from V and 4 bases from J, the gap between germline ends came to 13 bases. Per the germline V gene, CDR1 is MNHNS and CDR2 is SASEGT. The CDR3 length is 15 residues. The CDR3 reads CASSEAGAGAYEQYF. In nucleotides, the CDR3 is TGTGCCAGCAGTGAAGCCGGGGCGGGGGCTTACGAGCAGTACTTC.

The CDR3 nucleotides are TGTGCCAGCAGCTCAACGTCAACTATCGATAGTGAGCAGTTCTTC. Amino acids: CASSSTSTIDSEQFF. V is TRBV9 and J is TRBJ2-1; D gene ambiguous. The CDR3 contains 15 residues. Trimming took 4 bases from V and 9 from J, leaving 20 bases between them. The V gene's germline CDR1 is SGDLS and CDR2 YYNGEE. Based on the CDR3 plus reference TRBV9 and TRBJ2-1, the full variable domain is DSGVTQTPKHLITATGQRVTLRCSPRSGDLSVYWYQQSLDQGLQFLIQYYNGEERAKGNILERFSAQQFPDLHSELNLSSLELGDSALYFCASSSTSTIDSEQFFGPGTRLTVL.

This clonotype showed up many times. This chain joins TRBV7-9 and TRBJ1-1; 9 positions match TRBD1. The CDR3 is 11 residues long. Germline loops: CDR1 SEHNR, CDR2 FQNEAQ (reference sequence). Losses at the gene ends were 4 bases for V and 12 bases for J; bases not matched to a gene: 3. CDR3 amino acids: CASSSQGATFF. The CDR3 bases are TGTGCCAGCAGCTCACAGGGGGCGACTTTCTTT. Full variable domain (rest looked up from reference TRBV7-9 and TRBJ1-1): DTGVSQNPRHKITKRGQNVTFRCDPISEHNRLYWYRQTLGQGPEFLTYFQNEAQLEKSRLLSDRFSAERPKGSFSTLEIQRTEQGDSAMYLCASSSQGATFFGQGTRLTVV.

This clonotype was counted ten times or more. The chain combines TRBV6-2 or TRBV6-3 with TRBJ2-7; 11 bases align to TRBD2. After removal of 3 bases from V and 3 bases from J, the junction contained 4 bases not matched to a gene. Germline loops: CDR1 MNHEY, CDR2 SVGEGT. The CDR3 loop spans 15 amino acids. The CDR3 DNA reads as TGTGCCAGCAGTTATTTCGGACTAGCGGGCTACGAGCAGTACTTC. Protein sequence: CASSYFGLAGYEQYF.

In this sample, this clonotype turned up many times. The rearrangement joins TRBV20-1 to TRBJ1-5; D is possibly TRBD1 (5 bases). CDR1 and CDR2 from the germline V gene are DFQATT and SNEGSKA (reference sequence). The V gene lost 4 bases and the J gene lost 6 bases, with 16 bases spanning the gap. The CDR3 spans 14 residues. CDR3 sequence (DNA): TGCAGTGCTATAGCTGGCAGGGCGCGTCAGCCCCAGCATTTT. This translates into CSAIAGRARQPQHF.

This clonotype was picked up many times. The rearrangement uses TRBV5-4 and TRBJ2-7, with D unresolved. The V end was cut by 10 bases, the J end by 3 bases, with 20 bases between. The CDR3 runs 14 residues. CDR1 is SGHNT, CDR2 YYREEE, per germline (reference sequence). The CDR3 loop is CAETGDKPVYEQYF. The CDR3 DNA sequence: TGTGCCGAAACTGGGGATAAACCCGTCTACGAGCAGTACTTC. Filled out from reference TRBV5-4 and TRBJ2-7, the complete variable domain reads ETGVTQSPTHLIKTRGQQVTLRCSSQSGHNTVSWYQQALGQGPQFIFQYYREEENGRGNFPPRFSGLQFPNYSSELNVNALELDDSALYLCAETGDKPVYEQYFGPGTRLTVT.

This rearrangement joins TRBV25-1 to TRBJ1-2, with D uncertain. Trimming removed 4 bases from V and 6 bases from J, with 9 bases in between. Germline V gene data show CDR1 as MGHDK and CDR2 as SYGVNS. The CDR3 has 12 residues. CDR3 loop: CASSGLHNGYTF. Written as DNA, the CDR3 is TGTGCCAGCAGTGGTTTACATAATGGCTACACCTTC.

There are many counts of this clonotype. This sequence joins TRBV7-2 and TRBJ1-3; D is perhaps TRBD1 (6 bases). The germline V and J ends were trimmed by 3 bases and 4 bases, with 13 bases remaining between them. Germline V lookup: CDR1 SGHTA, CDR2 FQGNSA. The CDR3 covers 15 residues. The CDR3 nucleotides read TGTGCCAGCAGCTTCGCCGGGACAACCGGAAACACCATATATTTT. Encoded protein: CASSFAGTTGNTIYF.

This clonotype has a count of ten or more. CDR3 amino acids: CSASPDTGNTIYF. As DNA, the CDR3 is TGCAGTGCTTCGCCGGACACTGGAAACACCATATATTTT. The rearrangement uses TRBV20-1 and TRBJ1-3; weak D call: TRBD1 (5 bases). The length of the CDR3 is 13 residues. Germline V CDR1 and CDR2: DFQATT, SNEGSKA (reference sequence). V was cut by 5 bases and J by 2 bases, with 10 bases left in between.

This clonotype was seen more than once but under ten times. The CDR3 sequence: CASSQSLDRAFYSGNTIYF. DNA of the CDR3: TGCGCCAGCAGTCAATCCCTGGACAGGGCCTTCTACTCTGGAAACACCATATATTTT. The chain carries TRBV23-1 and TRBJ1-3, with TRBD1 matching 8 bases. TRBV23-1 is labeled an ORF, and its function is uncertain. The CDR3 extends over 19 amino acids. V was pared by 0 bases and J by 0 bases, with 10 bases of the junction left unmatched.

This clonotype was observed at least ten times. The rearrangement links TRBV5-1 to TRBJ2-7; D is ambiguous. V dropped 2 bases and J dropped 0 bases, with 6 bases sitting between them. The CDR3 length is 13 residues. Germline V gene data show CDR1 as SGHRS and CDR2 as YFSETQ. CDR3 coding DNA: TGCGCCAGCAGCTTAGAACTCTCCTACGAGCAGTACTTC. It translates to CASSLELSYEQYF.

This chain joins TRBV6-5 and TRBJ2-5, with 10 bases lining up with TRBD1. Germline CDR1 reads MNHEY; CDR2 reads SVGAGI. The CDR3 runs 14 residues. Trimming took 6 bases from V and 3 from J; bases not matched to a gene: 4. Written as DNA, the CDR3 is TGTGCCAGCAGATCCGGGACAGGGGAAGAGACCCAGTACTTC. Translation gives CASRSGTGEETQYF.

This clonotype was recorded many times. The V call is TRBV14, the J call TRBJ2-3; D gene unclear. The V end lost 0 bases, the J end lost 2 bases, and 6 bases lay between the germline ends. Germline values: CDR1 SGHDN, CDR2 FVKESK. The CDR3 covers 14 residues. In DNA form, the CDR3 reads TGTGCCAGCAGCCAAGATTTGACCACAGATACGCAGTATTTT. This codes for CASSQDLTTDTQYF.

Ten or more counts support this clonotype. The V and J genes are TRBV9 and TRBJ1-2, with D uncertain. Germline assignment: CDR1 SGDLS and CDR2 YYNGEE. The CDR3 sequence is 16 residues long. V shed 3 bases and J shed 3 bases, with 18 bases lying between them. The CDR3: CASSDSADTSYYGYTF. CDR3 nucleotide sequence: TGTGCCAGCAGCGACTCCGCAGACACAAGCTACTATGGCTACACCTTC.

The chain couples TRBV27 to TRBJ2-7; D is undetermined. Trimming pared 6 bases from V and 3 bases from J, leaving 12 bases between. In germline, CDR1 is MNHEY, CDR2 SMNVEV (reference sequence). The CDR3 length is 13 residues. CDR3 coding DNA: TGTGCCAGCAGCCTCACCCCACTCTACGAGCAGTACTTC. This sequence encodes CASSLTPLYEQYF.

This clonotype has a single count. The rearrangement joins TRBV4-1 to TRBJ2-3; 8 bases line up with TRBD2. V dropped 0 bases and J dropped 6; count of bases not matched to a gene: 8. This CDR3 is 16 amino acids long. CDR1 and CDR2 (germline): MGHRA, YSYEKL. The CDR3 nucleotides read TGCGCCAGCAGCCAAGAGTCTAGCGGGTCTTGGGATACGCAGTATTTT. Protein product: CASSQESSGSWDTQYF.

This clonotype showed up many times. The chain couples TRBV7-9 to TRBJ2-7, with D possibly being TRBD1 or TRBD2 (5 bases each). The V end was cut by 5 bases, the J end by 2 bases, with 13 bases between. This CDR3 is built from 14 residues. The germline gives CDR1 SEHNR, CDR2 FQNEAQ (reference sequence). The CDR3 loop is CASSRHGTTYEQYF. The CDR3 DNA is TGTGCCAGCAGCCGCCACGGGACGACCTACGAGCAGTACTTC.

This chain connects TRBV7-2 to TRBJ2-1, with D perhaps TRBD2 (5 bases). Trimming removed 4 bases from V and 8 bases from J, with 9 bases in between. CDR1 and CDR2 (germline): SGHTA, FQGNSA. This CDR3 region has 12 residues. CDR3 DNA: TGTGCCAGCAGCTCGGAGGAGCATGAGCAGTTCTTC. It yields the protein CASSSEEHEQFF.

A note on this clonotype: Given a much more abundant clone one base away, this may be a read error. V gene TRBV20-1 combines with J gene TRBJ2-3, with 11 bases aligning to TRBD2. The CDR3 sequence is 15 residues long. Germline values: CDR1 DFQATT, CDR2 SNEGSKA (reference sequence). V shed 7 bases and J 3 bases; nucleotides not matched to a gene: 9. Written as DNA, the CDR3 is TGCAGTGTTAGTCCCCGACTAGCGGGGACAGATACGCAGTATTTT. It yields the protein CSVSPRLAGTDTQYF.

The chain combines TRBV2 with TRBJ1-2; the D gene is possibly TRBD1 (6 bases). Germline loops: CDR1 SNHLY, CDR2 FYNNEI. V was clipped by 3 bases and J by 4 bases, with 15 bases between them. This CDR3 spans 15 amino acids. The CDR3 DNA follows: TGTGCCAGCAGTGAGGTGACAGGAGCTTTCTATGGCTACACCTTC. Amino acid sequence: CASSEVTGAFYGYTF.

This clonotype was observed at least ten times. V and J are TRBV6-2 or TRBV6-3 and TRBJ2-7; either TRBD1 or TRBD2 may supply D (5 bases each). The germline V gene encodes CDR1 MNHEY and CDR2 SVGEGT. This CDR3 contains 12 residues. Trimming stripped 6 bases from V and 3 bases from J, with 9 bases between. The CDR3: CASSRDRYEQYF. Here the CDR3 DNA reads TGTGCCAGCAGCCGGGACCGCTACGAGCAGTACTTC.

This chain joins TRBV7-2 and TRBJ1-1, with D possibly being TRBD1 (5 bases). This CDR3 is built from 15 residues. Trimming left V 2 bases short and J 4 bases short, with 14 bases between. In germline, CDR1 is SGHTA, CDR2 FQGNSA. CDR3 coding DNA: TGTGCCAGCAGCTTAAAGGGGCAGGGCGGCACTGAAGCTTTCTTT. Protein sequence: CASSLKGQGGTEAFF.

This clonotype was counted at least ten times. This chain's CDR3 is CSARDPDRDYEQYF. CDR3 DNA: TGCAGTGCTAGGGACCCGGACCGCGACTACGAGCAGTACTTC. The gene calls are TRBV20-1 and TRBJ2-7; no clear D. The CDR3 consists of 14 residues. The V and J ends lost 3 bases and 3 bases respectively, with 15 bases between them. The germline V gene has CDR1 DFQATT and CDR2 SNEGSKA (reference sequence).

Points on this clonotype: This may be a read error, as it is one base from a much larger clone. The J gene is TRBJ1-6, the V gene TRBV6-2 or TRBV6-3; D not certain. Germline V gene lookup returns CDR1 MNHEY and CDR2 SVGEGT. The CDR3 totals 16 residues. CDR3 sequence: CANSAGRSSYNSPLHF. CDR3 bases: TGTGCCAACAGTGCCGGACGGAGCTCCTATAATTCACCCCTCCACTTT.

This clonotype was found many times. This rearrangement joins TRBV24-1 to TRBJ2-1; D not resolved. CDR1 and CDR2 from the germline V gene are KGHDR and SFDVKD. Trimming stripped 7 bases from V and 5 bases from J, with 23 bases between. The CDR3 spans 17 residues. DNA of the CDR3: TGTGCCACCAGCCCTCGGCAGAGTTCCCTTTCTCACAATGAGCAGTTCTTC. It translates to CATSPRQSSLSHNEQFF.